The 2 T cell receptor beta chains presented below share a single source sample, sequenced in a study of T cell responses to AZD1222 COVID-19 vaccine. Generated by immunoSEQ multiplex PCR, the TCRdb table keeps only in-frame clones and is missing some. The table shows some 140,000 clones, with about 90% occurring only once. Material: peripheral blood, obtained on day 0 of AZD1222 vaccination. These receptors came from an adult in good health.

This clone was recorded only once. CDR3 nucleotide sequence: TGCGCCAGCAGCTTGGCGGGGGTGGGCAATTGGAACACTGAAGCTTTCTTT. Protein product: CASSLAGVGNWNTEAFF. The chain combines TRBV5-1 with TRBJ1-1, with D maybe TRBD1 (5 bases). Germline V CDR1 and CDR2: SGHRS, YFSETQ. This CDR3 comprises 17 residues. V was clipped by 0 bases and J by 1 base, with 16 bases between them.

In nucleotides, the CDR3 is TGTGCCAGCAGTCGGAAATTAACGGAGGCGCCCTACGAGCAGTACTTC. Its protein product is CASSRKLTEAPYEQYF. This chain uses TRBV27 with TRBJ2-7; possibly TRBD2 for D (5 bases). This CDR3 has 16 amino acids. Germline assignment: CDR1 MNHEY and CDR2 SMNVEV (reference sequence). The V gene lost 5 bases and the J gene lost 2 bases, with 19 bases spanning the gap.